The 21 T cell receptor beta chains below come from one sample, sequenced in a study of CD4 T cells in relation to SARS-CoV-2 and coronaviruses. These receptors have no identified antigens. Generated by immunoSEQ multiplex PCR, the TCRdb table keeps only in-frame clones and is missing some. The sample lists fewer than 25,000 clones; 80% to 85% were seen once. Unexposed donor CD4+ T cells date from about 2010-2018, before the COVID-19 pandemic. After roughly ten days of culture, CD4+ T cells were isolated. The sample taken for sequencing was CD4+ T cells from PBMCs, cultured in vitro. All receptors derive from a human donor in good health.

The V gene is TRBV9, the J gene TRBJ2-1, with TRBD1 identical over 9 bases. Germline values: CDR1 SGDLS, CDR2 YYNGEE. The CDR3 runs 16 residues. J was trimmed by 5 bases and V by 5 bases; bases with no gene match: 11. CDR3 in DNA: TGTGCCAGCAGAGGAACAGGGGGCCTAACAGACAATGAGCAGTTCTTC. Protein: CASRGTGGLTDNEQFF.

V gene TRBV6-1 combines with J gene TRBJ1-1; TRBD1 matches at 7 bases. The CDR3 is 15 residues long. Trimming removed 1 base from V and 5 bases from J; junction bases left unmatched: 7. Per the germline V gene, CDR1 is MNHNS and CDR2 is SASEGT. The CDR3 sequence is CASSEGQGGWTEAFF. The CDR3 DNA follows: TGTGCCAGCAGTGAAGGACAGGGCGGGTGGACTGAAGCTTTCTTT.

This clone was detected only once. The chain uses TRBV19 and TRBJ2-7; 9 nucleotides align to TRBD1. Per the germline V gene, CDR1 is LNHDA and CDR2 is SQIVND (reference sequence). V gave up 3 bases and J gave up 3 bases; unmatched junction bases: 6. The CDR3 extends over 15 amino acids. The CDR3 sequence: CASSIRTGGGYEQYF. The CDR3 nucleotides are TGTGCCAGTAGTATCAGAACAGGGGGCGGCTACGAGCAGTACTTC.

V is TRBV27 and J is TRBJ1-1; D is perhaps TRBD1 (5 bases). This CDR3 contains 15 residues. CDR1 MNHEY and CDR2 SMNVEV come from the germline V gene (reference sequence). V was cut by 6 bases and J by 2 bases, with 16 bases left in between. CDR3 DNA: TGTGCCAGCAGCACGTTCTTGCAGGGCAACACTGAAGCTTTCTTT. Protein: CASSTFLQGNTEAFF.

The gene calls are TRBV7-2 and TRBJ2-3; 8 bases align to TRBD2. CDR3 length: 15 amino acids. Trimming cost V 7 bases and J 3 bases; bases outside gene matches: 9. Germline-derived CDR1 and CDR2 are SGHTA and FQGNSA. CDR3 residues: CASIRGGYYTDTQYF. CDR3 bases: TGTGCCAGCATACGGGGGGGGTATTATACAGATACGCAGTATTTT.

The chain uses TRBV7-2 and TRBJ2-2; D remains unclear. V was shortened by 1 base and J by 2 bases, with 5 bases between the two germline ends. Germline V gene sequence: CDR1 SGHTA, CDR2 FQGNSA. The CDR3 is 14 residues long. In DNA form, the CDR3 reads TGTGCCAGCAGCTTAGACTTTAACACCGGGGAGCTGTTTTTT. Translating gives CASSLDFNTGELFF. Together with reference TRBV7-2 and TRBJ2-2, the CDR3 gives the full variable domain: GAGVSQSPSNKVTEKGKDVELRCDPISGHTALYWYRQSLGQGLEFLIYFQGNSAPDKSGLPSDRFSAERTGGSVSTLTIQRTQQEDSAVYLCASSLDFNTGELFFGEGSRLTVL.

The chain joins TRBV19 to TRBJ1-2; 9 nucleotides match TRBD1. CDR3 size: 17 residues. Germline values: CDR1 LNHDA, CDR2 SQIVND (reference sequence). The ends lost 4 bases at V and 5 bases at J; junction bases unmatched: 14. The CDR3, as DNA: TGTGCCAGTAGTAGGGGACAGGGCCAGGCGTCGGGTTATGGCTACACCTTC. Its protein product is CASSRGQGQASGYGYTF.

This chain connects TRBV2 to TRBJ1-4; the match to TRBD1 covers 11 bases. J lost 1 base, V lost 6 bases, and 1 base had no gene match. The germline V gene encodes CDR1 SNHLY and CDR2 FYNNEI. This CDR3 has 15 amino acids. In DNA, the CDR3 is TGTGCCAGCAGGGGACAGGGGGAAACTAATGAAAAACTGTTTTTT. Protein product: CASRGQGETNEKLFF.

The V call is TRBV18, the J call TRBJ1-2; 7 bases line up with TRBD1. This CDR3 has 14 amino acids. The germline V gene has CDR1 KGHSH and CDR2 LQKENI. V lost 3 bases and J lost 6; bases outside the gene matches: 7. The CDR3 DNA follows: TGTGCCAGCTCACCCTCTTTAGGGGGCGATGGCTACACCTTC. Protein: CASSPSLGGDGYTF.

The V and J genes are TRBV29-1 and TRBJ2-2, with a tentative D call TRBD1 (6 bases). V dropped 7 bases and J dropped 4 bases, with 16 bases sitting between them. CDR3 length equals 14 residues. Germline V gene data show CDR1 as SQVTM and CDR2 as ANQGSEA. CDR3 in DNA: TGCAGCGCCGGAGGACAGTTAACCACCGGGGAGCTGTTTTTT. It encodes CSAGGQLTTGELFF.

As DNA, the CDR3 is TGTGCCACCTCGGACGGGGAGGGCCTGAACACTGAAGCTTTCTTT. Amino acids: CATSDGEGLNTEAFF. V is TRBV19 and J is TRBJ1-1; no definite D call. The CDR3 spans 15 residues. The germline V gene has CDR1 LNHDA and CDR2 SQIVND (reference sequence). Trimming took off 10 bases at V and 0 bases at J, with 18 bases between the two ends.

CDR3 region: CASSELEPSLGPDTQYF. The CDR3 region has the DNA TGTGCCAGCAGTGAGTTGGAACCTAGCCTGGGTCCGGATACGCAGTATTTT. V is TRBV2 and J is TRBJ2-3, with D possibly TRBD2 on 5 matching bases. Germline CDR1 is SNHLY and CDR2 is FYNNEI. Trimming stripped 3 bases from V and 6 bases from J, with 22 bases between. This CDR3 has 17 residues. Drawing the rest from reference TRBV2 and TRBJ2-3, the complete variable domain is EPEVTQTPSHQVTQMGQEVILRCVPISNHLYFYWYRQILGQKVEFLVSFYNNEISEKSEIFDDQFSVERPDGSNFTLKIRSTKLEDSAMYFCASSELEPSLGPDTQYFGPGTRLTVL.

This clone was observed a single time. CDR3 loop: CASRLTENTEAFF. In DNA, the CDR3 is TGTGCCAGCAGACTAACAGAGAACACTGAAGCTTTCTTT. The V call is TRBV12-3 or TRBV12-4, the J call TRBJ1-1, with D unclear. The CDR3 has 13 residues. Between the trimmed V and J ends, which lost 6 bases and 1 base, there was a span of 9 bases.

The V call is TRBV12-3 or TRBV12-4, the J call TRBJ1-3, with unresolved D. The CDR3 has 13 residues. The V and J ends lost 7 bases and 3 bases respectively, with 10 bases between them. This CDR3 is CASTRGSGNTIYF. CDR3 nucleotide sequence: TGTGCCAGCACACGGGGTAGTGGAAACACCATATATTTT.

The chain is built from TRBV4-3 and TRBJ1-3; D gene unclear. This CDR3 comprises 16 residues. V lost 4 bases to trimming and J lost 0 bases, with 13 bases between them. Germline loops: CDR1 LGHNA, CDR2 YSLEER. CDR3 in DNA: TGCGCCAGCAGCCCCCTCATCCCCTACTCTGGAAACACCATATATTTT. Residues: CASSPLIPYSGNTIYF.

The V and J genes are TRBV10-3 and TRBJ2-5; 8 nucleotides align to TRBD2. CDR1 is ENHRY and CDR2 is SYGVKD in the germline V gene. This CDR3 contains 14 residues. The J segment lost 5 bases and the V segment lost 7 bases, leaving 9 bases of the junction unmatched. The DNA for the CDR3 is TGTGCCATCAACTCCCGGGGGGGCTGGGAGACCCAGTACTTC. It specifies CAINSRGGWETQYF.

This clone was counted a single time. J is TRBJ1-1 and V is TRBV19, with unresolved D. The germline V and J ends were trimmed by 5 bases and 4 bases, with 17 bases remaining between them. Germline values: CDR1 LNHDA, CDR2 SQIVND (reference sequence). This CDR3 is built from 15 residues. CDR3 DNA sequence: TGTGCCAGTAGTCCCGGAGAGGGCTGGAGCACTGAAGCTTTCTTT. Its translation: CASSPGEGWSTEAFF. The entire variable domain, with the rest obtained from reference TRBV19 and TRBJ1-1, is as follows: DGGITQSPKYLFRKEGQNVTLSCEQNLNHDAMYWYRQDPGQGLRLIYYSQIVNDFQKGDIAEGYSVSREKKESFPLTVTSAQKNPTAFYLCASSPGEGWSTEAFFGQGTRLTVV.

The genes are TRBV3-1 (or the pseudogene TRBV3-2) and TRBJ2-3; 8 bases align to TRBD2. CDR1 is LGHDT and CDR2 is YNNKEL in the germline V gene (reference sequence). J lost 0 bases, V lost 2 bases, and 1 base had no gene match. The CDR3 is 15 residues long. The chain's CDR3 is CASSQTSGSTDTQYF. CDR3 nucleotides: TGTGCCAGCAGCCAAACTAGCGGAAGCACAGATACGCAGTATTTT.

This sequence joins TRBV2 and TRBJ1-2; tentatively, D is TRBD1 (5 bases). V shed 3 bases and J shed 12 bases, with 14 bases lying between them. This CDR3 has 12 residues. Per the germline V gene, CDR1 is SNHLY and CDR2 is FYNNEI. CDR3 loop: CASSDEGPANTF. DNA for the CDR3: TGTGCCAGCAGTGACGAGGGGCCCGCGAACACCTTC.

The V and J genes are TRBV5-5 and TRBJ1-1, with a possible D match to TRBD1 (6 bases). The CDR3 runs 13 residues. Trimming stripped 3 bases from V and 8 bases from J, with 14 bases between. Germline assignment: CDR1 SGHKS and CDR2 YYEKEE (reference sequence). CDR3 residues: CASSSTGQLEAFF. The CDR3 DNA is TGTGCCAGCAGCTCCACCGGACAGCTAGAAGCTTTCTTT. Variable domain in full (rest from reference TRBV5-5 and TRBJ1-1): DAGVTQSPTHLIKTRGQQVTLRCSPISGHKSVSWYQQVLGQGPQFIFQYYEKEERGRGNFPDRFSARQFPNYSSELNVNALLLGDSALYLCASSSTGQLEAFFGQGTRLTVV.

The V call is TRBV11-2, the J call TRBJ2-1; 8 positions agree with TRBD1. V lost 6 bases, J lost 6 bases, and 10 bases stayed unmatched. This CDR3 comprises 15 residues. Germline V gene sequence: CDR1 SGHAT, CDR2 FQNNGV. The chain's CDR3 is CASRQTGGAFNEQFF. CDR3 nucleotide sequence: TGTGCCAGCAGACAAACAGGGGGTGCTTTCAATGAGCAGTTCTTC.